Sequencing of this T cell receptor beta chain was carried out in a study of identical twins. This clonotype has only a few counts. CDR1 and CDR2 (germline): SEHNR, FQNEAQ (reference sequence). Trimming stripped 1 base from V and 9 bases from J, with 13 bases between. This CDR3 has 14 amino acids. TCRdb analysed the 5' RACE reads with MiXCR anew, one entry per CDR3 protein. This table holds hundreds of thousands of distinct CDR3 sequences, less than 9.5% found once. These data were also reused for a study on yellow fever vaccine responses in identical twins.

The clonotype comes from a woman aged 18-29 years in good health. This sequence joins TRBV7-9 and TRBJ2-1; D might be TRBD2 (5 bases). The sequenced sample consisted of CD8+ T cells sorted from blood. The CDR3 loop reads CASSLGARVFEQFF. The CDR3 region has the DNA TGTGCCAGCAGCTTAGGGGCGCGGGTCTTTGAGCAGTTCTTC.